This entry lists 11 T cell receptor beta chains sequenced from one sample in a study of cytomegalovirus exposure and HLA in healthy donors. The PCR used 60 Vbeta and 13 Jbeta primers. Libraries were prepared by immunoSEQ multiplex PCR; TCRdb keeps only in-frame clonotypes and omits some of them. Of 100,000 to 150,000 clones in the sample, more than 80% are singletons; the top ten hold under 7%. Sequenced sample: PBMCs. These receptors all come from a woman aged 40 to 50 in good health and CMV-seropositive.

The chain employs TRBV4-2 and TRBJ2-5, with 7 bases that match TRBD2. The CDR3 extends over 16 amino acids. The germline V gene has CDR1 LGHNA and CDR2 YNFKEQ. V lost 1 base to trimming and J lost 5 bases; unmatched junction nucleotides: 10. The CDR3, as DNA: TGTGCCAGCAGCCAAGGTGGACTAGTCGGTGTCGAGACCCAGTACTTC. Residues: CASSQGGLVGVETQYF.

This chain uses TRBV7-9 with TRBJ2-1; TRBD2 matches 8 bases. Germline V gene data show CDR1 as SEHNR and CDR2 as FQNEAQ (reference sequence). CDR3 length: 17 residues. V was clipped by 3 bases and J by 10 bases; unmatched bases: 17. In DNA form, the CDR3 reads TGTGCCAGCAGCTTTTTTAGCGGGGCCAGACGGGAGGAAGAGCAGTTCTTC. Translating gives CASSFFSGARREEEQFF.

The rearrangement uses TRBV5-6 and TRBJ1-5; the match to TRBD1 covers 8 bases. CDR3 length equals 17 residues. Germline CDR1 SGHDT, CDR2 YYEEEE. V was clipped by 0 bases and J by 2 bases; unmatched bases: 7. DNA for the CDR3: TGTGCCAGCAGCTTGGTACGGACAGGGTTTCGCAATCAGCCCCAGCATTTT. Its protein product is CASSLVRTGFRNQPQHF. Together with reference TRBV5-6 and TRBJ1-5, the CDR3 gives the full variable domain: DAGVTQSPTHLIKTRGQQVTLRCSPKSGHDTVSWYQQALGQGPQFIFQYYEEEERQRGNFPDRFSGHQFPNYSSELNVNALLLGDSALYLCASSLVRTGFRNQPQHFGDGTRLSIL.

This rearrangement joins TRBV10-3 to TRBJ1-6, with a tentative D call TRBD1 (5 bases). V lost 5 bases and J lost 9, with 20 bases in between. This CDR3 has 16 residues. Germline V lookup: CDR1 ENHRY, CDR2 SYGVKD. The CDR3 nucleotides read TGTGCCATCAGTCGGGGGGACCGGTTTTTGCGTTCACCCCTCCACTTT. Translated: CAISRGDRFLRSPLHF.

This clone was counted once. This chain joins TRBV30 and TRBJ2-5, with TRBD1 as a possible D gene (6 bases). Trimming took 0 bases from V and 6 from J, leaving 14 bases between them. The CDR3 spans 14 residues. The germline gives CDR1 GTSNPN, CDR2 SVGIG (reference sequence). The CDR3 region has the DNA TGTGCCTGGAGTGTAGAGGGGGTAGGAAAGACCCAGTACTTC. Protein: CAWSVEGVGKTQYF.

The chain joins TRBV27 to TRBJ2-3; maybe TRBD2 (6 bases). Germline V lookup: CDR1 MNHEY, CDR2 SMNVEV (reference sequence). V was clipped by 1 base and J by 6 bases, with 11 bases between them. The CDR3 runs 14 residues. The CDR3 DNA follows: TGTGCCAGCAGTTTATTGATACGGGGGGATACGCAGTATTTT. Amino acid sequence: CASSLLIRGDTQYF.

V and J are TRBV9 and TRBJ2-1; D gene ambiguous. Trimming removed 1 base at V and 9 bases at J, with 11 bases between. The CDR3 loop spans 13 amino acids. Germline lookup yields CDR1 SGDLS and CDR2 YYNGEE. CDR3 sequence: CASSVSGYREQFF. CDR3 in DNA: TGTGCCAGCAGCGTATCAGGTTACCGTGAGCAGTTCTTC. Together with reference TRBV9 and TRBJ2-1, the CDR3 gives the full variable domain: DSGVTQTPKHLITATGQRVTLRCSPRSGDLSVYWYQQSLDQGLQFLIQYYNGEERAKGNILERFSAQQFPDLHSELNLSSLELGDSALYFCASSVSGYREQFFGPGTRLTVL.

The chain has TRBV19 and TRBJ1-1; 8 bases map to TRBD1. CDR1 LNHDA and CDR2 SQIVND come from the germline V gene (reference sequence). Losses at the gene ends were 7 bases for V and 6 bases for J; bases not matched to a gene: 4. The CDR3 sequence is 12 residues long. The chain's CDR3 is CASIGRGPEAFF. CDR3 nucleotides: TGTGCCAGTATCGGCAGGGGGCCTGAAGCTTTCTTT. The full variable domain, with the rest looked up from reference TRBV19 and TRBJ1-1, is DGGITQSPKYLFRKEGQNVTLSCEQNLNHDAMYWYRQDPGQGLRLIYYSQIVNDFQKGDIAEGYSVSREKKESFPLTVTSAQKNPTAFYLCASIGRGPEAFFGQGTRLTVV.

This clone was seen a few times. The rearrangement joins TRBV4-3 to TRBJ2-3, with TRBD2 identical over 7 bases. The CDR3 length is 14 residues. Trimming cost V 3 bases and J 9 bases; bases outside gene matches: 9. The germline V gene has CDR1 LGHNA and CDR2 YSLEER. The CDR3 sequence: CASSQFNFGGTQYF. CDR3 bases: TGCGCCAGCAGCCAGTTCAACTTCGGGGGGACGCAGTATTTT.

This chain uses TRBV2 with TRBJ2-1, with TRBD1 as a possible D gene (5 bases). Trimming removed 3 bases at V and 2 bases at J, with 8 bases between. This CDR3 contains 14 residues. The germline V gene encodes CDR1 SNHLY and CDR2 FYNNEI. The DNA of the CDR3 is TGTGCCAGCAGTGACGACAGTACCTACAATGAGCAGTTCTTC. Its protein is CASSDDSTYNEQFF.

The sample holds one count of this clone. The chain uses TRBV7-6 and TRBJ2-7, with D perhaps matching TRBD1 (6 bases). The CDR3 is 15 residues long. The germline CDR1 and CDR2 sequences are SGHVS and FNYEAQ. The V gene lost 0 bases and the J gene lost 2 bases, with 11 bases spanning the gap. The CDR3 loop reads CASSLAGASTYEQYF. CDR3 nucleotide sequence: TGTGCCAGCAGCTTAGCGGGGGCAAGTACCTACGAGCAGTACTTC.